These T cell receptor beta chains were read from a single sample in a study of OX40 agonist ivuxolimab in advanced cancers. Using immunoSEQ multiplex PCR, the repertoire was profiled, and TCRdb retains in-frame clones only, with some absent. The sample lists 78,000 or so clones; roughly 90% were seen once. The sequenced sample was CD4+ or CD8+ T cells sorted from blood, obtained in a trial of the OX40 agonist ivuxolimab. The receptors were gathered from an adult with an advanced solid tumor such as melanoma, head and neck, liver or kidney cancer. Both conserved end residues are part of each CDR3. Fields, in order: J gene, clone size, D gene, V gene, CDR3 protein, CDR3 DNA. A D gene is named only where the DNA matches it firmly. Not all rows give a size; the values are once, few, many and, for expanded clones, a class.

j_gene: TRBJ2-7
abundance: -
d_gene: -
v_gene: TRBV6-1
CDR3aa: CASSETGFPYEQYF
CDR3nt: TGTGCCAGCAGTGAAACGGGTTTCCCCTACGAGCAGTACTTC

j_gene: TRBJ2-6
abundance: -
d_gene: -
v_gene: TRBV5-6
CDR3aa: CASSVVNGANVLTF
CDR3nt: TGTGCCAGCAGCGTGGTCAATGGGGCCAACGTCCTGACTTTC

j_gene: TRBJ1-2
abundance: -
d_gene: TRBD1
v_gene: TRBV7-9
CDR3aa: CASSLGQPFYGYTF
CDR3nt: TGTGCCAGCAGCTTGGGACAGCCGTTCTATGGCTACACCTTC

j_gene: TRBJ2-3
abundance: once
d_gene: -
v_gene: TRBV18
CDR3aa: CASSPRTDTQYF
CDR3nt: TGTGCCAGCTCACCACGGACAGATACGCAGTATTTT

j_gene: TRBJ2-7
abundance: once
d_gene: -
v_gene: TRBV11-2
CDR3aa: CASSLGSASSYEQYF
CDR3nt: TGTGCCAGCAGCTTAGGATCGGCGAGCTCCTACGAGCAGTACTTC

j_gene: TRBJ2-5
abundance: once
d_gene: -
v_gene: TRBV4-1
CDR3aa: CASSQDRYQQGETQYF
CDR3nt: TGCGCCAGCAGCCAAGACAGGTACCAACAAGGAGAGACCCAGTACTTC

j_gene: TRBJ1-6
abundance: -
d_gene: -
v_gene: TRBV9
CDR3aa: CASRRDGGYNSPLHF
CDR3nt: TGTGCCAGCAGGCGGGACGGTGGCTATAATTCACCCCTCCACTTT

j_gene: TRBJ2-7
abundance: -
d_gene: -
v_gene: TRBV13
CDR3aa: CASSLGLGTHSYEQYF
CDR3nt: TGTGCCAGCAGCTTAGGCCTCGGGACACACTCCTACGAGCAGTACTTC

j_gene: TRBJ2-1
abundance: once
d_gene: -
v_gene: TRBV9
CDR3aa: CASSGNSVNEQFF
CDR3nt: TGTGCCAGCAGCGGGAACTCCGTCAATGAGCAGTTCTTC

j_gene: TRBJ2-4
abundance: -
d_gene: TRBD2
v_gene: TRBV7-2
CDR3aa: CASSSGLEAKNIQYF
CDR3nt: TGTGCCAGCAGCTCCGGACTAGAGGCCAAAAACATTCAGTACTTC

j_gene: TRBJ1-1
abundance: -
d_gene: -
v_gene: TRBV5-5
CDR3aa: CASILGVNTEAFF
CDR3nt: TGTGCCAGCATCCTGGGAGTGAACACTGAAGCTTTCTTT

j_gene: TRBJ2-7
abundance: once
d_gene: -
v_gene: TRBV10-1
CDR3aa: CASSEHREGSYEQYF
CDR3nt: TGCGCCAGCAGTGAACACAGGGAAGGCTCCTACGAGCAGTACTTC

j_gene: TRBJ1-2
abundance: -
d_gene: TRBD1
v_gene: TRBV5-6
CDR3aa: CASSLARQTTGGFYGYTF
CDR3nt: TGTGCCAGCAGCTTGGCCCGACAAACGACAGGGGGGTTCTATGGCTACACCTTC

j_gene: TRBJ2-1
abundance: -
d_gene: -
v_gene: TRBV18
CDR3aa: CASSSGQSYNEQFF
CDR3nt: TGTGCCAGCTCGTCCGGACAGTCTTACAATGAGCAGTTCTTC

j_gene: TRBJ2-5
abundance: -
d_gene: TRBD2
v_gene: TRBV6-5
CDR3aa: CASSYSWGGQETQYF
CDR3nt: TGTGCCAGCAGTTACTCTTGGGGGGGTCAAGAGACCCAGTACTTC

j_gene: TRBJ2-7
abundance: -
d_gene: TRBD2
v_gene: TRBV7-6
CDR3aa: CASSPWTSGGSSSYEQYF
CDR3nt: TGTGCCAGCAGCCCCTGGACTAGCGGGGGTTCCAGCTCCTACGAGCAGTACTTC

j_gene: TRBJ1-1
abundance: -
d_gene: -
v_gene: TRBV6-4
CDR3aa: CASSIPLEAFF
CDR3nt: TGTGCCAGCAGCATACCCCTTGAAGCTTTCTTT

j_gene: TRBJ1-2
abundance: -
d_gene: -
v_gene: TRBV19
CDR3aa: CASSIDPDYGYTF
CDR3nt: TGTGCCAGTAGTATAGATCCCGACTATGGCTACACCTTC

j_gene: TRBJ1-4
abundance: -
d_gene: -
v_gene: TRBV4-2
CDR3aa: CASSQDLSRAVRPNEKLFF
CDR3nt: TGTGCCAGCAGCCAAGACCTCAGTAGGGCAGTCAGGCCTAATGAAAAACTGTTTTTT

j_gene: TRBJ2-7
abundance: -
d_gene: -
v_gene: TRBV7-2
CDR3aa: CASSLEGLEGQKQYF
CDR3nt: TGTGCCAGCAGCTTAGAGGGGTTGGAGGGGCAAAAGCAGTACTTC

j_gene: TRBJ1-2
abundance: -
d_gene: -
v_gene: TRBV7-9
CDR3aa: CASSLPQENAWGYTF
CDR3nt: TGTGCCAGCAGCTTACCCCAAGAAAACGCGTGGGGCTACACCTTC

j_gene: TRBJ2-2
abundance: -
d_gene: TRBD2
v_gene: TRBV2
CDR3aa: CASSDPTHWAGGDTGELFF
CDR3nt: TGTGCCAGCAGTGATCCCACCCACTGGGCGGGGGGGGACACCGGGGAGCTGTTTTTT

j_gene: TRBJ1-5
abundance: -
d_gene: -
v_gene: TRBV19
CDR3aa: CASSIADPGVQPQHF
CDR3nt: TGTGCCAGTAGTATAGCGGACCCGGGGGTTCAGCCCCAGCATTTT

j_gene: TRBJ2-5
abundance: -
d_gene: TRBD2
v_gene: TRBV9
CDR3aa: CASSTSGLAAQETQYF
CDR3nt: TGTGCCAGCAGCACCTCGGGACTAGCGGCCCAAGAGACCCAGTACTTC

j_gene: TRBJ1-1
abundance: once
d_gene: -
v_gene: TRBV28
CDR3aa: CASSYGEVNTEAFF
CDR3nt: TGTGCCAGCAGTTATGGGGAGGTGAACACTGAAGCTTTCTTT

j_gene: TRBJ1-2
abundance: few
d_gene: -
v_gene: TRBV9
CDR3aa: CASSGVLYGYTF
CDR3nt: TGTGCCAGCAGCGGGGTTCTCTATGGCTACACCTTC

j_gene: TRBJ2-7
abundance: few
d_gene: -
v_gene: TRBV2
CDR3aa: CASIDTYEQYF
CDR3nt: TGTGCCAGCATCGATACCTACGAGCAGTACTTC

j_gene: TRBJ2-5
abundance: -
d_gene: TRBD2
v_gene: TRBV6-1
CDR3aa: CASSDERGDLQETQYF
CDR3nt: TGTGCCAGCAGTGACGAGCGGGGGGACCTCCAAGAGACCCAGTACTTC

j_gene: TRBJ1-4
abundance: -
d_gene: -
v_gene: TRBV18
CDR3aa: CASSPFGVGDEKLFF
CDR3nt: TGTGCCAGCTCACCGTTTGGGGTCGGGGATGAAAAACTGTTTTTT